The rows below give T cell receptor beta chains drawn from one sample of a study of identical twins. MiXCR, applied by TCRdb to the 5' RACE reads, yields one record per CDR3 protein. This sample has hundreds of thousands of distinct CDR3 sequences; 8.5% to 9.5% occur once, and the top ten carry around 0.98%. These sequences were also reported in another study, on yellow fever vaccine responses in identical twins.

Source material: PBMCs. These receptors all stem from a woman between 18 and 30 years old in good health. Each CDR3 is given with its conserved first and last residue. The D gene is left open where the match is weak. Not every row has a clone size; where given, it reads once, few, many or a size class.

D gene	clone size	V gene	J gene	CDR3 protein	CDR3 DNA
TRBD1	few	TRBV5-1	TRBJ2-7	CASRPPGQNYEQYF	TGCGCCAGCAGACCTCCGGGACAGAACTACGAGCAGTACTTC
-	many	TRBV3-1	TRBJ2-1	CASAHAKGTLGENEQFF	TGTGCCAGCGCTCATGCGAAGGGGACTCTGGGGGAGAATGAGCAGTTCTTC
-	-	TRBV6-5	TRBJ2-5	CASSSTLTGPGETQYF	TGTGCCAGCAGTTCCACCCTTACGGGGCCGGGGGAGACCCAGTACTTC
-	few	TRBV5-1	TRBJ2-7	CASSLAGTSPYEQYF	TGCGCCAGCAGCCTGGCCGGGACTTCCCCCTACGAGCAGTACTTC
-	-	TRBV18	TRBJ2-2	CASSPQRRGNTGELFF	TGTGCCAGCTCACCTCAGCGAAGGGGGAACACCGGGGAGCTGTTTTTT
TRBD2	-	TRBV12-3/TRBV12-4	TRBJ2-3	CASSLLAGGATQYF	TGTGCCAGCAGTTTATTGGCGGGGGGGGCAACGCAGTATTTT
-	few	TRBV6-2/TRBV6-3	TRBJ1-1	CASSWTWNTEAFF	TGTGCCAGCAGTTGGACTTGGAACACTGAAGCTTTCTTT
-	-	TRBV11-2	TRBJ2-1	CASSSPTSPNEQFF	TGTGCCAGCAGCTCCCCAACTAGCCCCAATGAGCAGTTCTTC
-	few	TRBV7-8	TRBJ2-3	CASSFGKFFSTDTQYF	TGTGCCAGCAGCTTTGGGAAGTTCTTTAGCACAGATACGCAGTATTTT
-	-	TRBV29-1	TRBJ1-2	CSISLDGYTF	TGCAGTATATCCTTGGATGGCTACACCTTC
TRBD2	-	TRBV3-1	TRBJ2-7	CASSHTSVEQYF	TGTGCCAGCAGCCATACTAGCGTCGAGCAGTACTTC
TRBD2	many	TRBV3-1	TRBJ2-1	CASSQDLGGRANNEQFF	TGTGCCAGCAGCCAAGATTTGGGCGGGAGGGCCAATAATGAGCAGTTCTTC
TRBD2	few	TRBV27	TRBJ2-7	CASSLSGTSGKGEQYF	TGTGCCAGCAGTTTGTCCGGGACTAGCGGGAAAGGCGAGCAGTACTTC
TRBD2	-	TRBV6-1	TRBJ2-7	CASSPILAGSSYEQYF	TGTGCCAGCAGTCCAATTCTAGCGGGGAGCTCCTACGAGCAGTACTTC
-	-	TRBV7-6	TRBJ2-2	CASSLNWRSNTGELFF	TGTGCCAGCAGCTTAAACTGGCGGTCGAACACCGGGGAGCTGTTTTTT
TRBD1	many	TRBV29-1	TRBJ2-7	CSVEGRKGTANSYEQYF	TGCAGCGTTGAAGGACGCAAAGGGACAGCTAACTCCTACGAGCAGTACTTC
-	-	TRBV20-1	TRBJ2-2	CSARPTTDTGELFF	TGCAGTGCTCGTCCTACGACCGACACCGGGGAGCTGTTTTTT
TRBD1	many	TRBV12-3/TRBV12-4	TRBJ1-3	CASSSGGAFGNTIYF	TGTGCCAGCAGTTCAGGGGGCGCCTTTGGAAACACCATATATTTT
-	many	TRBV7-8	TRBJ2-3	CASSLAGVADTQYF	TGTGCCAGCAGCTTGGCAGGAGTAGCAGATACGCAGTATTTT
TRBD1	-	TRBV27	TRBJ2-6	CASSAWDRGRSGANVLTF	TGTGCCAGCAGTGCCTGGGACAGGGGAAGGTCTGGGGCCAACGTCCTGACTTTC
-	-	TRBV4-3	TRBJ2-7	CASSQDRRVEQYF	TGCGCCAGCAGCCAAGATAGGAGGGTCGAGCAGTACTTC
-	-	TRBV25-1	TRBJ2-7	CASSEYFSGENEQYF	TGTGCCAGCAGTGAATATTTCTCGGGTGAGAACGAGCAGTACTTC
-	once	TRBV7-8	TRBJ2-7	CASRPAADGYEQYF	TGTGCCAGCAGGCCCGCTGCAGATGGCTACGAGCAGTACTTC